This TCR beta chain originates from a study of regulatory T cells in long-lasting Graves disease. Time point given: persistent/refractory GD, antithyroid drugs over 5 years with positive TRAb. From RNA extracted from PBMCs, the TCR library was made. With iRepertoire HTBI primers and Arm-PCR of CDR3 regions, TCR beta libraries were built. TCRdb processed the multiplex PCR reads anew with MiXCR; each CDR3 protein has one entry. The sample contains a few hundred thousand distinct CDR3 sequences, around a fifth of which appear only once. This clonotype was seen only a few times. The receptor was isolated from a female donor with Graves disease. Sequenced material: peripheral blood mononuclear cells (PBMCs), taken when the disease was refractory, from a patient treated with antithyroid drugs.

CDR3 sequence (DNA): TGTGTTCCCTTTTCGACTGCCTCACACAATGAGCAGTTCTTC. Encoded protein: CVPFSTASHNEQFF. V gene TRBV12-3 or TRBV12-4 combines with J gene TRBJ2-1; D gene ambiguous. This CDR3 contains 14 residues.